The entry below describes one T cell receptor (beta chain). This sample was included in a study of blood T cell repertoires in COVID-19. Across the whole study: Acute and convalescent COVID-19 samples came from the United States, Italy and Spain. T cells, B-cell-depleted T cells, or PBMCs supplied cDNA or gDNA.

This CDR3 is built from 14 residues. V was pared by 5 bases and J by 4 bases, with 14 bases between. Germline assignment: CDR1 SGHTA and CDR2 FQGNSA. Per the study methods: For nucleated cells, counts were estimated from reference gene primer amplification. Using immunoSEQ multiplex PCR, the repertoire was profiled, and TCRdb retains in-frame clones only, with some absent. V and J calls and clone size are as listed in that table; D and trimming were resolved from the DNA. The sample records around 200,000 clones, about 85% being singletons. The chain is built from TRBV7-2 and TRBJ1-2; a weak D match, TRBD1 (5 bases). The source material was peripheral blood. The TCR sequence derives from a woman over 75 with active or convalescent COVID-19. In DNA form, the CDR3 reads TGTGCCAGCAGCCCCGACAGCTCTTCCTATGGCTACACCTTC. Translating gives CASSPDSSSYGYTF.